This TCR beta chain stems from a study of OX40 agonist ivuxolimab in advanced cancers. Study information: Prior checkpoint blockade (anti-PD-1, anti-PD-L1 or anti-CTLA-4) was permitted; over 30% had it.

The CDR3 length is 21 residues. The germline V gene encodes CDR1 MDHEN and CDR2 SYDVKM. V trimming: 7 bases; J trimming: 8 bases; junction bases outside the gene matches: 33. Sequenced by immunoSEQ multiplex PCR; TCRdb stores in-frame clones only, minus some. The repertoire holds about 35,000 clones, with around three quarters as singletons. Sequenced here: CD4+ or CD8+ T cells sorted from blood, sampled in a trial of the OX40 agonist ivuxolimab. The sequence was collected from an adult with an advanced solid tumor such as melanoma, head and neck, liver or kidney cancer. The chain joins TRBV28 to TRBJ1-2, with 8 nucleotides matching TRBD1. The CDR3 sequence is CASNIHPKNLLIHRQGRGYTF. CDR3 sequence (DNA): TGTGCCAGCAATATCCACCCCAAAAACCTTCTTATCCACCGACAGGGGCGAGGCTACACCTTC.